This T cell receptor (beta chain) was obtained from a study of shared clonotypes between healthy human individuals. Profiled with immunoSEQ multiplex PCR; TCRdb holds only in-frame clones, not every one. Of approximately 2.5 million clones in the sample, 93% were seen once. Germline V CDR1 and CDR2: LNHDA, SQIVND (reference sequence). V shed 7 bases and J shed 5 bases, with 6 bases lying between them. The CDR3 is made up of 11 amino acids. The sample comprised naive CD4+ T cells from PBMCs. Subset meaning: CD45RA+ positively selected. The receptor comes from a man younger than 35 in good health. Some clones in this sample may be carry-over from other donors' samples. The chain links TRBV19 to TRBJ2-1, with D unclear. This CDR3 is CASIRNNEQFF. CDR3 DNA sequence: TGTGCCAGTATACGGAACAATGAGCAGTTCTTC.